The source of this T cell receptor (beta chain) is a study of cytomegalovirus exposure and HLA in healthy donors. CDR1 is SNHLY, CDR2 FYNNEI, per germline. The CDR3 totals 14 residues. The trim removed 8 bases at V and 9 bases at J, leaving 16 bases unmatched. General study findings and limits: It was taken for granted in presence/absence analyses that sequencing depth across donors was roughly uniform. A classifier reportedly called cytomegalovirus status with high sensitivity and specificity. DRB1 had the most TCR associations and HLA-C the fewest, a later analysis found, with rates varying by HLA locus. The study designated around 150 TCR beta chains cytomegalovirus-associated.

Amplification used 60 Vbeta primers and 13 Jbeta primers. Sequenced by immunoSEQ multiplex PCR; TCRdb stores in-frame clones only, minus some. The sample records some 180,000 clones, around 90% being singletons. This clone ranks as medium-sized. Its antigen is not identified. Specimen: PBMCs. This TCR was recovered from a boy aged 2 to 9 in good health and CMV-seronegative. V gene TRBV2 combines with J gene TRBJ2-7; 7 bases line up with TRBD1. CDR3 coding DNA: TGTGCCAGCCGATTGGGACAGTCCCTCCTAGGGCAGTACTTC. Protein product: CASRLGQSLLGQYF.